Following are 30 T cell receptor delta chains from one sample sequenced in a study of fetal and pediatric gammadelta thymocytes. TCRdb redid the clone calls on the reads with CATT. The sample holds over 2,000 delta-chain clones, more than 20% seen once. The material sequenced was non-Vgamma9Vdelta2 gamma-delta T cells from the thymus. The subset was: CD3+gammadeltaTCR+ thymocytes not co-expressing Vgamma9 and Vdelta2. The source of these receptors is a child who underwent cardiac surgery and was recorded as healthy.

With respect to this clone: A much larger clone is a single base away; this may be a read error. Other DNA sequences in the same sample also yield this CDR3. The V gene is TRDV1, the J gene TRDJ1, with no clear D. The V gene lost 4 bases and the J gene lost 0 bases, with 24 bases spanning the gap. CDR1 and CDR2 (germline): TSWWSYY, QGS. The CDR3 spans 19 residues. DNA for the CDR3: TGTGCTCTTGGGGCTCACCCTAAGTTCGTCGACTTATACACCGATAAACTCATCTTT. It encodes CALGAHPKFVDLYTDKLIF.

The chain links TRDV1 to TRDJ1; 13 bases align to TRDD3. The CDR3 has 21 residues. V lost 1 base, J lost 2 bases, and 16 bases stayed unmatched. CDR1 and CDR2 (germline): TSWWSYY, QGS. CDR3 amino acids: CALGEPTPRLGDTGRTDKLIF. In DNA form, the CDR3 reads TGTGCTCTTGGGGAACCTACTCCCCGACTGGGGGATACGGGGAGGACCGATAAACTCATCTTT.

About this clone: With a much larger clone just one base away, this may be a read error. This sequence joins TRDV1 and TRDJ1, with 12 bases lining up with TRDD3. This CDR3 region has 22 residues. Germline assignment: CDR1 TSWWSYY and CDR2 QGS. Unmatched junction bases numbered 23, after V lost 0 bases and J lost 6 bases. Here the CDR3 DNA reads TGTGCTCTTGGGGAACTAGCGGGTTCTAGAGCTGGGGGATACGCCGCGACCTATAAACTCATCTTT. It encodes CALGELAGSRAGGYAATYKLIF.

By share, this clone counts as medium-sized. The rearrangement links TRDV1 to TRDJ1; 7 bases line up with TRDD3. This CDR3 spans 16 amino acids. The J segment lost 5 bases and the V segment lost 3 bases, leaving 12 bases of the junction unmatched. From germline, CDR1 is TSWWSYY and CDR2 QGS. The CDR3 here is CALGEFMGDAPDKLIF. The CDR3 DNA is TGTGCTCTTGGGGAGTTTATGGGGGACGCCCCAGATAAACTCATCTTT.

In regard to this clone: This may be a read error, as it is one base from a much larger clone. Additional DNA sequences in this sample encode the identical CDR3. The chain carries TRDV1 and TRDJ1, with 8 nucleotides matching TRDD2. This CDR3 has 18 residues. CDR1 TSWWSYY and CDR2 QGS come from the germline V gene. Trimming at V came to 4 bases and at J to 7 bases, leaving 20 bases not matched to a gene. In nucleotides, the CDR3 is TGTGCTCTTGGGGTTACCGGCCTTCCTAAGTTGGACCGGGCTAAACTCATCTTT. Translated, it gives CALGVTGLPKLDRAKLIF.

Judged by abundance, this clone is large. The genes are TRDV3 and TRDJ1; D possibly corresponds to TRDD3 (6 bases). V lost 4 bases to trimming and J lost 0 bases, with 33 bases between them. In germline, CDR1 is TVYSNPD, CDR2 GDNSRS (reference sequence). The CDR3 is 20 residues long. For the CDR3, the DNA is TGTGCCTCCAACCGACTAAATCCGAGGGGGAACCGTTTTTACACCGATAAACTCATCTTT. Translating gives CASNRLNPRGNRFYTDKLIF.

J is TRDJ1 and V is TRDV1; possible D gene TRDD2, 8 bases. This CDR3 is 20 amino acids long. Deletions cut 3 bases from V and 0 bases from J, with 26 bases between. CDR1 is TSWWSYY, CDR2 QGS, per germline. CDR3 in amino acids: CALGDRFLLGGSAYTDKLIF. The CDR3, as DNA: TGTGCTCTTGGGGACCGCTTCCTACTCGGGGGATCCGCGTACACCGATAAACTCATCTTT.

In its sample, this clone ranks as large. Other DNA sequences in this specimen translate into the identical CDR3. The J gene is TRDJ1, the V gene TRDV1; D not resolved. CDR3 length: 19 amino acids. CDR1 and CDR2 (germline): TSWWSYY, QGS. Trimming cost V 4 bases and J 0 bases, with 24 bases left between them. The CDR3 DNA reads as TGTGCTCTTGGGGCCCACCCTAAGTTCGTCGACTTATACACCGATAAACTCATCTTT. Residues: CALGAHPKFVDLYTDKLIF.

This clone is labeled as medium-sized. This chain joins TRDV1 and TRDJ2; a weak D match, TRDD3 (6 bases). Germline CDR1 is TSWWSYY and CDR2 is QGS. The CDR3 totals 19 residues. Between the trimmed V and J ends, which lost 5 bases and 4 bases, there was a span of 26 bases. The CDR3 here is CALGSTGECDGGTTAQLFF. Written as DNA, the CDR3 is TGTGCTCTTGGGTCAACGGGGGAATGCGATGGGGGTACGACAGCACAACTCTTCTTT.

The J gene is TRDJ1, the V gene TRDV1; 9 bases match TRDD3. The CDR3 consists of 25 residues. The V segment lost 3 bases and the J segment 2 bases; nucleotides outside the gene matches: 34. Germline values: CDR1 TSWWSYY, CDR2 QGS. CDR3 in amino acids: CALGDPPNISLTGGTPNWGTDKLIF. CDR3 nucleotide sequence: TGTGCTCTTGGGGACCCTCCGAATATCAGTCTTACTGGGGGAACCCCTAATTGGGGTACCGATAAACTCATCTTT.

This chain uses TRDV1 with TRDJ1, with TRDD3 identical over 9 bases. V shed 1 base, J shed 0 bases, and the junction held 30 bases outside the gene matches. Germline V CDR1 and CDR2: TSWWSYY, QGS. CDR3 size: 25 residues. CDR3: CALGERHPTGGYWGTGGRYTDKLIF. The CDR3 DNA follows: TGTGCTCTTGGGGAACGACATCCTACGGGGGGTTACTGGGGGACTGGAGGGAGATACACCGATAAACTCATCTTT.

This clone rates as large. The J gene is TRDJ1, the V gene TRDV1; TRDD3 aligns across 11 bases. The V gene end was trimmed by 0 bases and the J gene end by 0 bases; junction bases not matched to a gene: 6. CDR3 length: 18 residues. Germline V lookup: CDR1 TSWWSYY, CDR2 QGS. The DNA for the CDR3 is TGTGCTCTTGGGGAACTACCTGGGGGATACTTCGACACCGATAAACTCATCTTT. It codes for CALGELPGGYFDTDKLIF.

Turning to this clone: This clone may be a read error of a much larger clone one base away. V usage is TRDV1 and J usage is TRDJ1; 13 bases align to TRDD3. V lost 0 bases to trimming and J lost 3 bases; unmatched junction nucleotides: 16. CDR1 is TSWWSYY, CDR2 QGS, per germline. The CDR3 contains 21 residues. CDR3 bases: TGTGCTCTTGGGGAACTAGACTCGACTGACTGGGGGATACGAGGGGCCGATAAACTCATCTTT. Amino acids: CALGELDSTDWGIRGADKLIF.

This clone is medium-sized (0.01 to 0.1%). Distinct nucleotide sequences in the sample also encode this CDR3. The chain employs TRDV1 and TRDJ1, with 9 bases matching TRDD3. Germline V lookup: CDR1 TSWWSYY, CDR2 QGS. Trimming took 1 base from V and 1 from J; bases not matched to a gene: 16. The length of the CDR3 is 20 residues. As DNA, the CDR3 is TGTGCTCTTGGGGAACGTGAAATCCTACTCTGGGGGATTGGCACCGATAAACTCATCTTT. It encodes CALGEREILLWGIGTDKLIF.

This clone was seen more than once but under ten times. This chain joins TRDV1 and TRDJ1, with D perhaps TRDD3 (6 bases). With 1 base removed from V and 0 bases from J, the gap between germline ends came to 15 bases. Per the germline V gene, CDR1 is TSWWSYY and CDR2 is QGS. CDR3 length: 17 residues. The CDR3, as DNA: TGTGCTCTTGGGGAACAGGTCATGGGGGCTTACACCGATAAACTCATCTTT. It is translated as CALGEQVMGAYTDKLIF.

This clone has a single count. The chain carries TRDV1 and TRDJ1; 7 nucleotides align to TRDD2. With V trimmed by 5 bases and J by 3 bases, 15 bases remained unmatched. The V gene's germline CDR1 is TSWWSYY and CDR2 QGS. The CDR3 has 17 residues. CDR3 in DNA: TGTGCTCTTGGGAACAGAGCCAGTTCCTACCTTGCCGATAAACTCATCTTT. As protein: CALGNRASSYLADKLIF.

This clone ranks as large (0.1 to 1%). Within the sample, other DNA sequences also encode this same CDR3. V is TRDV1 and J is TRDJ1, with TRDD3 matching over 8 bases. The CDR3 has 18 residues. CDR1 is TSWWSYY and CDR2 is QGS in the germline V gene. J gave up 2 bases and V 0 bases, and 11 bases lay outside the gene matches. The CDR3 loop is CALGELRCDGGITDKLIF. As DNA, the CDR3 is TGTGCTCTTGGGGAACTTCGGTGCGACGGGGGGATAACCGATAAACTCATCTTT.

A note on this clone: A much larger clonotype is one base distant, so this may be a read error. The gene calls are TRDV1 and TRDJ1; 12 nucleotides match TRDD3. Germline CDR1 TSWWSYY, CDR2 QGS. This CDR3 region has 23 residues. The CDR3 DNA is TGTGCTCTTGGGACCCGCCCTTTTAAGACCTTCTGGGGGATACGTTTAACAGACGATAATCTCATCTTT. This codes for CALGTRPFKTFWGIRLTDDNLIF.

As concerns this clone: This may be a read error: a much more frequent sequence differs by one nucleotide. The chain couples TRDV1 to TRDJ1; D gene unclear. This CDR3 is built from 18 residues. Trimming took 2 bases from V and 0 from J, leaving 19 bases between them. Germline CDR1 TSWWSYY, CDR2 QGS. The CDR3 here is CALGEVSTKNPYTDKLIF. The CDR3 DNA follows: TGTGCTCTTGGGGAAGTGTCCACGAAAAACCCGTACACCGATAAACTCATCTTT.

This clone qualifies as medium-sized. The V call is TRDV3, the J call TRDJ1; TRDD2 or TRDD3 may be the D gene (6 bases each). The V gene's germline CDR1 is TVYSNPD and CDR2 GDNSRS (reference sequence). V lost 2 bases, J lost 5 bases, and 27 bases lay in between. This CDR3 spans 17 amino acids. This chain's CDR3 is CAFPFFLTGPSDDKLIF. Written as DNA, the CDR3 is TGTGCCTTTCCCTTCTTCCTCACTGGGCCCTCCGATGATAAACTCATCTTT.

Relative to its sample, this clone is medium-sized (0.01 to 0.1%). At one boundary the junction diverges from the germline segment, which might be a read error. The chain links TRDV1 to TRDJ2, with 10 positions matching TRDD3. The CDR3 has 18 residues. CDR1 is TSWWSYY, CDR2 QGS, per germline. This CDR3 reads CALGELDELGDLPAQLFF. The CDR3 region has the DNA TGTGCTCTTGGGGAACTAGACGAACTGGGGGATTTGCCAGCACAACTCTTCTTT.

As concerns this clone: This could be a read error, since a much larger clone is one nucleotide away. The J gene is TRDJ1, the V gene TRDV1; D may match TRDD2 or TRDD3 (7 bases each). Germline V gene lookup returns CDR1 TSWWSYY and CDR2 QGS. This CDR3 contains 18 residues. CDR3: CAGIPTVPLGARTDKLIF. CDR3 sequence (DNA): TGTGCGGGTATTCCTACCGTACCTCTGGGGGCTCGCACCGATAAACTCATCTTT.

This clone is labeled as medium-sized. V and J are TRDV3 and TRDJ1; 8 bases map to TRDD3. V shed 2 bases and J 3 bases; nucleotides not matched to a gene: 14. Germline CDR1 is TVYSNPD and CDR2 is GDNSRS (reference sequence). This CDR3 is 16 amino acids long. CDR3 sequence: CAFCPPLGDLADKLIF. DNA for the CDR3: TGTGCCTTTTGCCCCCCCCTGGGGGACTTAGCCGATAAACTCATCTTT.

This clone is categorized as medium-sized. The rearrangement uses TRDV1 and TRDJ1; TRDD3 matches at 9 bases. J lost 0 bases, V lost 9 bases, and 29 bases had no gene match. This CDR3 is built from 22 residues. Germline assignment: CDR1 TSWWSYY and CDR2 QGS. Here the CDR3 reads CALGIPLPAILGEREYTDKLIF. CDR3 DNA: TGTGCTCTGGGAATTCCACTTCCGGCCATACTGGGGGAGCGGGAGTACACCGATAAACTCATCTTT.

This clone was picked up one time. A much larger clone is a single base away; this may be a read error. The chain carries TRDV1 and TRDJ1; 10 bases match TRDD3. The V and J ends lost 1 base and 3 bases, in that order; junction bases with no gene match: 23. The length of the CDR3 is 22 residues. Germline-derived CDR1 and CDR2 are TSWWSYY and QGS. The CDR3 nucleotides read TGTGCTCTTGGGGAACAGATCTTCCTACGGGGGATACGCAGAAAATACGCCGATAAACTCATCTTT. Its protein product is CALGEQIFLRGIRRKYADKLIF.

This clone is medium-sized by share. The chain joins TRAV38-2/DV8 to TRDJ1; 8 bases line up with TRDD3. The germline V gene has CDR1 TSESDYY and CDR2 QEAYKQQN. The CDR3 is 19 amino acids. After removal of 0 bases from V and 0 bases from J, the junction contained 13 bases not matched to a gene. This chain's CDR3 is CAYRSAGLWGRTYTDKLIF. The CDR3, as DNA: TGTGCTTATAGGAGCGCTGGGCTCTGGGGGAGAACGTACACCGATAAACTCATCTTT.

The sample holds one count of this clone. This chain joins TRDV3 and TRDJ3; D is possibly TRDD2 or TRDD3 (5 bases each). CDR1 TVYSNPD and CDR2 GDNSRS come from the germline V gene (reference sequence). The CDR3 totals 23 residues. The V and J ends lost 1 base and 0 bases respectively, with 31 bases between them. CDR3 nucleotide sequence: TGTGCCTTTACCCCCTACCCATCGTGTCTGGGAGATCCTAGCTCCTGGGACACCCGACAGATGTTTTTC. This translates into CAFTPYPSCLGDPSSWDTRQMFF.

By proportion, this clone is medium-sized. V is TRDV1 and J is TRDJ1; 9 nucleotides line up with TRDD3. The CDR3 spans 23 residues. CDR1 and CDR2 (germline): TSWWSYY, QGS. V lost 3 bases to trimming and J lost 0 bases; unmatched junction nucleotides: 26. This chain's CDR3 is CALGDLNLRFARWGMVYTDKLIF. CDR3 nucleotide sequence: TGTGCTCTTGGGGACCTAAACCTCCGCTTCGCACGCTGGGGGATGGTGTACACCGATAAACTCATCTTT.

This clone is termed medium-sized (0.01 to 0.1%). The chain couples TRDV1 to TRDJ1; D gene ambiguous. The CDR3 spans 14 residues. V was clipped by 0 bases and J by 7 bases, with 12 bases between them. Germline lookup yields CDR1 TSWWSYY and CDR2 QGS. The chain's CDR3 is CALGELTATSKLIF. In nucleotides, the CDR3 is TGTGCTCTTGGGGAACTCACGGCCACGTCTAAACTCATCTTT.

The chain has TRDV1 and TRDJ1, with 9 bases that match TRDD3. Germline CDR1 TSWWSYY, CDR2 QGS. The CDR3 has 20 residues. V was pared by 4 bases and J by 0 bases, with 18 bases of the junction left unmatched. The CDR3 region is CALGVSSWPWGMEYTDKLIF. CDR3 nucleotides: TGTGCTCTTGGGGTTTCCTCCTGGCCCTGGGGGATGGAGTACACCGATAAACTCATCTTT.